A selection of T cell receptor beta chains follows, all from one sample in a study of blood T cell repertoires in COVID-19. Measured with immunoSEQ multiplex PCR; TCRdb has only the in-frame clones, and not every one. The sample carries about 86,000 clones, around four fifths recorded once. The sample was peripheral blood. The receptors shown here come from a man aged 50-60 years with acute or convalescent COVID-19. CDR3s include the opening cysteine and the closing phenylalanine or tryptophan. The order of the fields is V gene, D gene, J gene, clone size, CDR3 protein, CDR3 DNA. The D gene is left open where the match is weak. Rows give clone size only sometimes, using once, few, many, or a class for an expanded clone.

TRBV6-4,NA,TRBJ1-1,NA,CASRGQLNTEAFF,TGTGCCAGCAGAGGACAATTGAACACTGAAGCTTTCTTT
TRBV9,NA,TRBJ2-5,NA,CASSVGGQISAGETQYF,TGTGCCAGCAGCGTGGGGGGACAGATCTCGGCGGGAGAGACCCAGTACTTC
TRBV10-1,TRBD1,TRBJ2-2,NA,CASSADRAGELFF,TGCGCCAGCAGTGCCGACAGGGCCGGGGAGCTGTTTTTT
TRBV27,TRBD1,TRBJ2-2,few,CASSRTPQGFDTGELFF,TGTGCCAGCAGTCGAACCCCACAGGGGTTTGACACCGGGGAGCTGTTTTTT
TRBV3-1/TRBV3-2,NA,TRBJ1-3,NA,CASSTPTDSGNTIYF,TGTGCCAGCAGCACACCGACAGACTCTGGAAACACCATATATTTT
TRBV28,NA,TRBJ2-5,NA,CASRGERVKRTQYF,TGTGCCAGCAGGGGAGAGCGGGTTAAGAGAACCCAGTACTTC
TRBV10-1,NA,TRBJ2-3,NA,CASSESHQDTQYF,TGCGCCAGCAGTGAGTCGCATCAGGATACGCAGTATTTT
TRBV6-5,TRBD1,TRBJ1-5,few,CASSYSRDRPNQPQHF,TGTGCCAGCAGTTACTCGAGGGACAGACCCAATCAGCCCCAGCATTTT
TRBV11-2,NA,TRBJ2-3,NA,CASSLWAGDTQYF,TGTGCCAGCAGCTTATGGGCCGGAGATACGCAGTATTTT
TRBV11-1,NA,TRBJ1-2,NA,CASSSITGYGYTF,TGTGCCAGCAGCTCCATAACAGGGTACGGCTACACCTTC
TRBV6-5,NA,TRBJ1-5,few,CASSYPGQPQHF,TGTGCCAGCAGTTATCCGGGACAGCCCCAGCATTTT
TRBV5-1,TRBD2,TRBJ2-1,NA,CASSYSSGGTSYNEQFF,TGCGCCAGCAGCTATTCTAGCGGGGGAACCTCCTACAATGAGCAGTTCTTC
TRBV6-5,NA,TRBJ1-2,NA,CASSIGTSDYGYTF,TGTGCCAGCAGTATTGGGACATCGGACTATGGCTACACCTTC
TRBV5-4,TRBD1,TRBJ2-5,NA,CASSFRLQGAGETQYF,TGTGCCAGCAGTTTTCGCCTACAGGGGGCGGGCGAGACCCAGTACTTC
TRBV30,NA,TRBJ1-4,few,CAWSVRGPGGNEKLFF,TGTGCCTGGAGTGTAAGGGGACCCGGGGGTAATGAAAAACTGTTTTTT
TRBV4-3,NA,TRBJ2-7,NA,CASSQGQLAVYEQYF,TGCGCCAGCAGCCAAGGGCAACTAGCTGTCTACGAGCAGTACTTC
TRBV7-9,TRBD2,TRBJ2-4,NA,CASSQAAGGLYF,TGTGCCAGCAGCCAGGCGGCGGGGGGGCTATACTTC
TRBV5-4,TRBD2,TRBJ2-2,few,CASSLSRTSPGELFF,TGTGCCAGCAGCTTGTCGCGGACTAGCCCCGGGGAGCTGTTTTTT
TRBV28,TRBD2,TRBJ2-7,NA,CASSPPGGYEQYF,TGTGCCAGCAGTCCTCCCGGGGGGTACGAGCAGTACTTC
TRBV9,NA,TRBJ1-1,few,CASSPQDTLNTEAFF,TGTGCCAGCAGCCCACAAGACACCCTGAACACTGAAGCTTTCTTT
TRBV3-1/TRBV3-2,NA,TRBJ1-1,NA,CASSQVGGMNTEAFF,TGTGCCAGCAGCCAAGTCGGGGGAATGAACACTGAAGCTTTCTTT
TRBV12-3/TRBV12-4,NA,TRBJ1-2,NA,CASSQQGYYGYTF,TGTGCCAGCAGCCAGCAGGGCTACTATGGCTACACCTTC
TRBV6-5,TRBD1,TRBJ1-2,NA,CASSLLTGTGGGYTF,TGTGCCAGCAGCCTCCTGACAGGGACGGGTGGTGGCTACACCTTC
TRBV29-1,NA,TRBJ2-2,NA,CSVTSTGELFF,TGCAGCGTTACTAGCACCGGGGAGCTGTTTTTT
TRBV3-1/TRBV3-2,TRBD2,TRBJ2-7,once,CASGSSGRKDEQYF,TGTGCCAGCGGCTCGAGCGGGAGGAAGGACGAGCAGTACTTC
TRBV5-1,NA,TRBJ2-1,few,CASSLDKYNEQFF,TGCGCCAGCAGCCTAGATAAATACAATGAGCAGTTCTTC
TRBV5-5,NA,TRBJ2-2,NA,CASSLAPTGELFF,TGTGCCAGCAGCTTAGCCCCGACCGGGGAGCTGTTTTTT
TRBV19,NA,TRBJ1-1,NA,CASTDMRGGGTEAFF,TGTGCCAGTACAGATATGAGGGGCGGGGGCACTGAAGCTTTCTTT
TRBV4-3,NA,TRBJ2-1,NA,CASSQELVDEQFF,TGCGCCAGCAGCCAAGAATTAGTCGATGAGCAGTTCTTC
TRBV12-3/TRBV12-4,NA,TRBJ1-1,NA,CATGPTENTEAFF,TGTGCCACCGGCCCTACAGAGAACACTGAAGCTTTCTTT
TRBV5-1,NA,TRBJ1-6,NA,CASSPGRGGASDNSPLHF,TGCGCCAGCAGCCCCGGTCGTGGGGGGGCGTCCGATAATTCACCCCTCCACTTT
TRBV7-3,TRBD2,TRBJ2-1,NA,CASSFSSGRARQFF,TGTGCCAGCAGCTTTTCTAGCGGGAGGGCTCGGCAGTTCTTC
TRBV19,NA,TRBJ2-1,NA,CASRDLAYNEQFF,TGTGCCAGTAGGGACCTAGCGTACAATGAGCAGTTCTTC
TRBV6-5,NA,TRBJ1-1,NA,CASSYAGNTEAFF,TGTGCCAGCAGTTATGCGGGGAACACTGAAGCTTTCTTT
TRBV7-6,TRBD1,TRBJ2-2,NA,CASSLGTGNTGELFF,TGTGCCAGCAGCTTAGGGACAGGGAACACCGGGGAGCTGTTTTTT
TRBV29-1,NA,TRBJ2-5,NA,CSVDRVRQETQYF,TGCAGCGTTGATCGGGTGCGCCAAGAGACCCAGTACTTC
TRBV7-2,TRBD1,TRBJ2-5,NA,CASSWTGQETQYF,TGTGCCAGCAGCTGGACAGGTCAAGAGACCCAGTACTTC
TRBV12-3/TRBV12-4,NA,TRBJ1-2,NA,CASTPGVGYTF,TGTGCCAGCACCCCAGGGGTTGGCTACACCTTC
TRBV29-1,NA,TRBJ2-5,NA,CSVGGDQETQYF,TGCAGCGTTGGGGGAGACCAAGAGACCCAGTACTTC
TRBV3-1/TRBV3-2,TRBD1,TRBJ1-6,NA,CASSQDLQGAYNSPLHF,TGTGCCAGCAGCCAAGACCTTCAGGGGGCGTATAATTCACCCCTCCACTTT
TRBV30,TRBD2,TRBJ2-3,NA,CAWGLAYTDTQYF,TGTGCCTGGGGACTAGCGTACACAGATACGCAGTATTTT
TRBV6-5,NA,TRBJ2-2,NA,CASSLTGHLNTGELFF,TGTGCCAGCAGTTTAACGGGACACCTGAACACCGGGGAGCTGTTTTTT
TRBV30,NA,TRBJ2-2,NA,CAWSANTGELFF,TGTGCCTGGAGTGCAAACACCGGGGAGCTGTTTTTT
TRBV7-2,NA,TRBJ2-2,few,CASSSVGAGGGTGELFF,TGTGCCAGCAGCTCCGTGGGGGCAGGAGGCGGCACCGGGGAGCTGTTTTTT
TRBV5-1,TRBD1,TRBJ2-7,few,CASSLGTGQDYEQYF,TGCGCCAGCAGCCTTGGGACAGGGCAAGACTACGAGCAGTACTTC
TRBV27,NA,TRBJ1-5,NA,CASSLSRANQPQHF,TGTGCCAGCAGTTTATCCAGGGCTAATCAGCCCCAGCATTTT
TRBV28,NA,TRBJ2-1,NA,CASSLGRNEQFF,TGTGCCAGCAGTTTAGGGAGGAATGAGCAGTTCTTC
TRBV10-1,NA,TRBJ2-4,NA,CASSEDMDSFGAKNIQYF,TGCGCCAGCAGTGAGGACATGGACAGTTTTGGAGCCAAAAACATTCAGTACTTC
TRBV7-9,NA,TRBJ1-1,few,CASSIGGNTEAFF,TGTGCCAGCAGCATAGGAGGGAACACTGAAGCTTTCTTT
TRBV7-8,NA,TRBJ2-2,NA,CASSLVEIGELFF,TGTGCCAGCAGCTTAGTCGAGATCGGGGAGCTGTTTTTT
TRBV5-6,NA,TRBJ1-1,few,CASYWGVNMNTEAFF,TGTGCCAGCTATTGGGGGGTGAACATGAACACTGAAGCTTTCTTT
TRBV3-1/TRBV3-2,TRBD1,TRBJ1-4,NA,CASSHYRDSEKLFF,TGTGCCAGCAGCCACTACCGGGACAGCGAAAAACTGTTTTTT
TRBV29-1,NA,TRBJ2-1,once,CSVEGPSGVNEQFF,TGCAGCGTTGAAGGTCCTTCGGGGGTCAATGAGCAGTTCTTC
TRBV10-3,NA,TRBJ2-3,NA,CAIRRTDTQYF,TGTGCCATCAGGAGGACAGATACGCAGTATTTT
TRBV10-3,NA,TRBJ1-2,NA,CAISEGGVGYTF,TGTGCCATCAGTGAGGGAGGGGTCGGCTACACCTTC